The next 5 T cell receptor beta chains were all read from a single sample in a study of T cell changes during pregnancy in multiple sclerosis. Assay used: immunoSEQ multiplex PCR; TCRdb lists only in-frame clones, some missing. In the table there are around 96,000 clones, roughly 93% of which are singletons. Sequencing used peripheral blood, obtained in the first trimester of pregnancy. The receptors originated from a female donor with multiple sclerosis, enrolled in a pregnancy study.

The chain employs TRBV7-2 and TRBJ2-7; 8 positions agree with TRBD1. V trimming: 5 bases; J trimming: 10 bases; junction bases outside the gene matches: 13. This CDR3 contains 14 residues. Germline CDR1 and CDR2: SGHTA and FQGNSA. The CDR3 DNA reads as TGTGCCAGCAGCCCCAGACAGGGGACCCTATCTCAGTACTTC. This sequence encodes CASSPRQGTLSQYF. The complete variable domain, with remaining parts taken from reference TRBV7-2 and TRBJ2-7, reads GAGVSQSPSNKVTEKGKDVELRCDPISGHTALYWYRQSLGQGLEFLIYFQGNSAPDKSGLPSDRFSAERTGGSVSTLTIQRTQQEDSAVYLCASSPRQGTLSQYFGPGTRLTVT.

The chain joins TRBV7-9 to TRBJ2-1; 10 bases are shared with TRBD2. Germline V gives CDR1 SEHNR, CDR2 FQNEAQ (reference sequence). This CDR3 has 16 amino acids. V was clipped by 5 bases and J by 12 bases; unmatched bases: 16. As DNA, the CDR3 is TGTGCCAGCAGCCGCCGCGGGAGCGGGGGGGCCTATAGGCAGTTCTTC. It translates to CASSRRGSGGAYRQFF.

V and J are TRBV18 and TRBJ2-1; 12 nucleotides align to TRBD2. Germline CDR1 KGHSH, CDR2 LQKENI. The V gene end was trimmed by 6 bases and the J gene end by 0 bases; junction bases not matched to a gene: 9. The CDR3 loop spans 18 amino acids. The CDR3 loop is CASSRTSGVPGSYNEQFF. In nucleotides, the CDR3 is TGTGCCAGCTCCCGGACTAGCGGGGTTCCGGGCTCCTACAATGAGCAGTTCTTC. Variable domain in full (rest from reference TRBV18 and TRBJ2-1): NAGVMQNPRHLVRRRGQEARLRCSPMKGHSHVYWYRQLPEEGLKFMVYLQKENIIDESGMPKERFSAEFPKEGPSILRIQQVVRGDSAAYFCASSRTSGVPGSYNEQFFGPGTRLTVL.

The V call is TRBV5-6, the J call TRBJ1-2; the match to TRBD1 covers 7 bases. With 4 bases clipped from V and 2 bases from J, the junction kept 8 bases outside the gene matches. CDR3 size: 15 residues. Germline V gives CDR1 SGHDT, CDR2 YYEEEE. This CDR3 reads CASSRGQEPNYGYTF. Written as DNA, the CDR3 is TGTGCCAGCAGCCGCGGACAGGAGCCGAACTATGGCTACACCTTC.

The V call is TRBV7-3, the J call TRBJ2-2; weak D call: TRBD2 (7 bases). The CDR3 spans 18 residues. Trimming removed 1 base from V and 4 bases from J, with 19 bases in between. Looked up from germline, CDR1 is SGHTA and CDR2 is FQGTGA. The CDR3 DNA follows: TGTGCCAGCAGCTTAAGCTTGGTGGGCGGGGGCGGCACCGGGGAGCTGTTTTTT. This encodes CASSLSLVGGGGTGELFF.